This TCR beta chain was obtained from a study of blood T cell repertoires in COVID-19. Original handling: Estimation of nucleated cell counts was performed using reference gene primer amplification. TCRdb's table, derived via immunoSEQ multiplex PCR, lists solely in-frame clones and lacks some. From that table come the V and J calls and clone size; the DNA was used to work out D and trimming. The table includes more than 450,000 clones, around 90% detected once. The age range of participants was about 18 to 95 years, with residence in around 22 US areas. Membership in each cohort depended on participant-reported clinical history. Each recovered donor of Cohort 3 presented with two negative PCRs, clearance, or symptom resolution. Trimming removed 2 bases at V and 4 bases at J, with 11 bases between. The CDR3 has 15 amino acids. Looked up from germline, CDR1 is MNHEY and CDR2 is SVGAGI.

The source of this sequence is a woman aged 18-29 years who had recovered from COVID-19. This sequence joins TRBV6-5 and TRBJ1-4; D is possibly TRBD1 (5 bases). Sequencing was carried out using PBMCs or T cells enriched from blood (not recorded which). CDR3 in DNA: TGTGCCAGCAGTTACGGGGCAGGATTTAATGAAAAACTGTTTTTT. Its translation is CASSYGAGFNEKLFF.